The 29 T cell receptor beta chains presented below share a single source sample, sequenced in a study of T cell responses to AZD1222 COVID-19 vaccine. Some clones are missing from TCRdb's copy, which holds only in-frame ones; the method was immunoSEQ multiplex PCR. The table shows 100,000 or so clones, with roughly 90% occurring only once. The source was peripheral blood, collected on day 0 of AZD1222 vaccination. These receptors all come from an adult in good health.

The rearrangement links TRBV24-1 to TRBJ2-7, with TRBD1 identical over 7 bases. The germline V gene has CDR1 KGHDR and CDR2 SFDVKD. The CDR3 is made up of 18 amino acids. With V trimmed by 2 bases and J by 0 bases, 12 bases remained unmatched. As DNA, the CDR3 is TGTGCCACCAGTGATTCGTTAACCGGGACAGCGAGCTCCTACGAGCAGTACTTC. This gives the protein CATSDSLTGTASSYEQYF.

The rearrangement uses TRBV3-1 (or the pseudogene TRBV3-2) and TRBJ2-7, with TRBD2 matching over 7 bases. J was trimmed by 6 bases and V by 4 bases; bases with no gene match: 18. Germline loops: CDR1 LGHDT, CDR2 YNNKEL (reference sequence). The CDR3 length is 17 residues. In nucleotides, the CDR3 is TGTGCCAGCAGCCCCTCCGTTAACGGGGGGTCCCGCGGCGAGCAGTACTTC. The encoded protein is CASSPSVNGGSRGEQYF.

The V and J genes are TRBV9 and TRBJ1-2, with D perhaps TRBD1 (5 bases). The CDR3 covers 16 residues. V was trimmed by 0 bases and J by 0 bases, leaving 12 bases between them. Germline V CDR1 and CDR2: SGDLS, YYNGEE. This CDR3 is CASSVAYETANYGYTF. The CDR3 DNA is TGTGCCAGCAGCGTAGCTTATGAGACAGCTAACTATGGCTACACCTTC.

The chain combines TRBV11-3 with TRBJ2-5; TRBD2 matches at 7 bases. The ends lost 4 bases at V and 3 bases at J; junction bases unmatched: 2. This CDR3 is 13 amino acids long. The germline V gene has CDR1 SGHNT and CDR2 YENEEA. This CDR3 is CASSWGGEETQYF. CDR3 coding DNA: TGTGCCAGCAGCTGGGGGGGAGAAGAGACCCAGTACTTC.

This clone was picked up a small number of times. This chain joins TRBV12-5 and TRBJ2-7; TRBD2 is a possible D gene (6 bases). The CDR3 totals 15 residues. Trimming pared 5 bases from V and 4 bases from J, leaving 18 bases between. Per germline, CDR1 LGHNT and CDR2 FRNRAP. The CDR3 DNA sequence: TGTGCTAGTGGTGGCCCTGGGGGGTTTGGGTACGAGCAGTACTTC. Its protein product is CASGGPGGFGYEQYF.

The chain carries TRBV4-3 and TRBJ2-7; D may match TRBD1 or TRBD2 (5 bases each). V dropped 4 bases and J dropped 2 bases, with 12 bases sitting between them. CDR3 length equals 14 residues. Germline V gene data show CDR1 as LGHNA and CDR2 as YSLEER. CDR3 sequence (DNA): TGCGCCAGCAGCCCCGCTTCGGGACCCTACGAGCAGTACTTC. Translated, it gives CASSPASGPYEQYF.

The V call is TRBV6-2 or TRBV6-3, the J call TRBJ1-2; maybe TRBD1 (5 bases). Trimming removed 2 bases at V and 7 bases at J, with 8 bases between. CDR1 MNHEY and CDR2 SVGEGT come from the germline V gene. The CDR3 has 12 amino acids. The DNA of the CDR3 is TGTGCCAGCAGTTACGAGGGGTTTGGCTACACCTTC. Its protein is CASSYEGFGYTF.

The J gene is TRBJ1-2, the V gene TRBV30; D not resolved. The CDR3 contains 13 residues. The germline V gene encodes CDR1 GTSNPN and CDR2 SVGIG (reference sequence). The V end lost 5 bases, the J end lost 1 base, and 11 bases lay between the germline ends. Here the CDR3 DNA reads TGTGCCTGGGCCCCAACAGTTAACTATGGCTACACCTTC. Residues: CAWAPTVNYGYTF.

The chain carries TRBV7-2 and TRBJ1-3; D call uncertain. This CDR3 contains 15 residues. Trimming removed 5 bases from V and 0 bases from J, with 11 bases in between. The germline V gene encodes CDR1 SGHTA and CDR2 FQGNSA. The CDR3 DNA follows: TGTGCCAGCAGCGTTAACCATCGCTCTGGAAACACCATATATTTT. It is translated as CASSVNHRSGNTIYF.

In DNA, the CDR3 is TGTGCCAGCAGCCCGAGGACACCCTATGGCTACACCTTC. This encodes CASSPRTPYGYTF. This chain links TRBV3-1 (or the pseudogene TRBV3-2) with TRBJ1-2; D may be TRBD1 (5 bases). Germline V gene lookup returns CDR1 LGHDT and CDR2 YNNKEL (reference sequence). CDR3 length equals 13 residues. The germline V and J ends were trimmed by 4 bases and 4 bases, with 10 bases remaining between them.

The V and J genes are TRBV7-2 and TRBJ1-6, with TRBD1 matching 9 bases. The CDR3 consists of 15 residues. The V gene's germline CDR1 is SGHTA and CDR2 FQGNSA. Unmatched junction bases numbered 6, after V lost 5 bases and J lost 7 bases. CDR3 region: CASSTRDRVNSPLHF. As DNA, the CDR3 is TGTGCCAGCAGCACCCGGGACAGGGTAAATTCACCCCTCCACTTT.

DNA for the CDR3: TGTGCCAGCAGCCCCACCGGGGGGGTTACCATCACAGATACGCAGTATTTT. This encodes CASSPTGGVTITDTQYF. The J gene is TRBJ2-3, the V gene TRBV5-4, with 8 bases identical to TRBD2. With V trimmed by 4 bases and J by 2 bases, 12 bases remained unmatched. There are 17 residues in the CDR3. The germline V gene encodes CDR1 SGHNT and CDR2 YYREEE (reference sequence). The variable domain in full, completed from reference TRBV5-4 and TRBJ2-3, reads ETGVTQSPTHLIKTRGQQVTLRCSSQSGHNTVSWYQQALGQGPQFIFQYYREEENGRGNFPPRFSGLQFPNYSSELNVNALELDDSALYLCASSPTGGVTITDTQYFGPGTRLTVL.

The V call is TRBV24-1, the J call TRBJ2-6; 8 nucleotides line up with TRBD1. Germline assignment: CDR1 KGHDR and CDR2 SFDVKD. The CDR3 has 16 residues. Trimming removed 6 bases from V and 2 bases from J; junction bases left unmatched: 5. CDR3 sequence: CATSYGQGAGANVLTF. The CDR3 DNA sequence: TGTGCCACCAGTTACGGACAGGGTGCTGGGGCCAACGTCCTGACTTTC.

The chain carries TRBV12-3 or TRBV12-4 and TRBJ1-5; D is unresolved. This CDR3 is 12 amino acids long. Trimming stripped 6 bases from V and 4 bases from J, with 7 bases between. CDR3 region: CASSPSNQPQHF. Here the CDR3 DNA reads TGTGCCAGCAGCCCTAGTAATCAGCCCCAGCATTTT.

The rearrangement joins TRBV2 to TRBJ1-4; a possible D gene is TRBD1 (5 bases). The CDR3 extends over 14 amino acids. Germline CDR1 SNHLY, CDR2 FYNNEI. Trimming cost V 3 bases and J 12 bases, with 17 bases left between them. CDR3 sequence reads: CASSDSLGRGELFF. Here the CDR3 DNA reads TGTGCCAGCAGTGACTCGTTGGGGCGGGGTGAACTGTTTTTT. The whole variable domain, filled in from reference TRBV2 and TRBJ1-4, reads EPEVTQTPSHQVTQMGQEVILRCVPISNHLYFYWYRQILGQKVEFLVSFYNNEISEKSEIFDDQFSVERPDGSNFTLKIRSTKLEDSAMYFCASSDSLGRGELFFGSGTQLSVL.

In this sample, this clone turned up once. The gene calls are TRBV5-1 and TRBJ1-1; unclear D gene. The CDR3 length is 16 residues. The V end was cut by 4 bases, the J end by 1 base, with 17 bases between. Germline V gives CDR1 SGHRS, CDR2 YFSETQ. This CDR3 reads CASSVRPVGTNTEAFF. As DNA, the CDR3 is TGCGCCAGCAGCGTACGACCCGTAGGCACGAACACTGAAGCTTTCTTT.

Turning to this clone: At the DNA level, this CDR3 is encoded by other sequences in the same sample as well. The chain is built from TRBV7-3 and TRBJ2-2, with TRBD1 as a possible D gene (6 bases). The CDR3 contains 13 residues. The V and J ends lost 3 bases and 6 bases respectively, with 8 bases between them. Germline CDR1 is SGHTA and CDR2 is FQGTGA. CDR3: CASSFTGSGELFF. The CDR3 bases are TGTGCCAGCAGCTTCACAGGGTCCGGGGAGCTGTTTTTT.

This chain connects TRBV9 to TRBJ1-6; no firm D call. There are 13 residues in the CDR3. Trimming cost V 4 bases and J 7 bases, with 9 bases left between them. CDR1 and CDR2 from the germline V gene are SGDLS and YYNGEE. The CDR3 sequence: CASSLSGNSPLHF. The CDR3 DNA sequence: TGTGCCAGCAGCCTCTCTGGCAATTCACCCCTCCACTTT.

V is TRBV24-1 and J is TRBJ1-2, with a weak D call TRBD1 (5 bases). The CDR3 totals 14 residues. Looked up from germline, CDR1 is KGHDR and CDR2 is SFDVKD. V lost 6 bases, J lost 8 bases, and 18 bases lay in between. Here the CDR3 DNA reads TGTGCCACCAGTCCGGAGGACCTCTGGGGCGGCTACACCTTC. Translation: CATSPEDLWGGYTF.

The CDR3 here is CASSQDLGQGGISNQPQHF. The DNA for the CDR3 is TGCGCCAGCAGCCAAGATTTGGGACAGGGGGGGATAAGCAATCAGCCCCAGCATTTT. The chain has TRBV4-3 and TRBJ1-5; the match to TRBD1 covers 11 bases. The V and J ends lost 0 bases and 1 base, in that order; junction bases with no gene match: 8. The CDR3 is 19 residues long. Germline-derived CDR1 and CDR2 are LGHNA and YSLEER.

This chain connects TRBV14 to TRBJ1-4, with unresolved D. The V gene's germline CDR1 is SGHDN and CDR2 FVKESK. The V gene lost 0 bases and the J gene lost 0 bases, with 5 bases spanning the gap. CDR3 size: 15 residues. The CDR3 DNA sequence: TGTGCCAGCAGCCAAGACCGTGCAACTAATGAAAAACTGTTTTTT. It yields the protein CASSQDRATNEKLFF.

The V gene is TRBV25-1, the J gene TRBJ1-2; D gene ambiguous. Germline CDR1 is MGHDK and CDR2 is SYGVNS. The V and J ends lost 6 bases and 6 bases respectively, with 14 bases between them. This CDR3 region has 13 residues. The DNA for the CDR3 is TGTGCCAGCAGATCCCAGGTGACCCATGGCTACACCTTC. This gives the protein CASRSQVTHGYTF.

This chain uses TRBV9 with TRBJ2-3; TRBD1 or TRBD2 may be the D gene (6 bases each). The CDR3 contains 16 residues. Germline V lookup: CDR1 SGDLS, CDR2 YYNGEE. V lost 0 bases and J 3 bases, leaving 14 bases between the germline ends. CDR3 residues: CASSVVSGARTDTQYF. The CDR3 DNA reads TGTGCCAGCAGCGTAGTTTCGGGGGCGCGTACAGATACGCAGTATTTT.

The chain employs TRBV10-3 and TRBJ1-2; maybe TRBD1 (5 bases). This CDR3 is 14 amino acids long. With 3 bases removed from V and 4 bases from J, the gap between germline ends came to 12 bases. CDR1 and CDR2 (germline): ENHRY, SYGVKD. The CDR3 here is CAISDDRSSYGYTF. CDR3 nucleotides: TGTGCCATCAGTGATGACAGAAGCTCCTATGGCTACACCTTC.

The chain couples TRBV3-1 (or the pseudogene TRBV3-2) to TRBJ1-3; D ambiguous. The CDR3 consists of 14 residues. The germline V gene encodes CDR1 LGHDT and CDR2 YNNKEL (reference sequence). V was pared by 5 bases and J by 2 bases, with 10 bases between. This CDR3 reads CASSRLRAGNTIYF. The DNA of the CDR3 is TGTGCCAGCAGCAGATTAAGGGCTGGAAACACCATATATTTT.

The chain combines TRBV10-3 with TRBJ1-5; D remains unclear. CDR3 length equals 14 residues. The V end lost 0 bases, the J end lost 2 bases, and 5 bases lay between the germline ends. CDR1 is ENHRY, CDR2 SYGVKD, per germline. CDR3 in DNA: TGTGCCATCAGTGAGTCGGCAGGCAATCAGCCCCAGCATTTT. Translated, it gives CAISESAGNQPQHF.

This rearrangement joins TRBV19 to TRBJ1-5, with 7 bases aligning to TRBD1. V lost 1 base to trimming and J lost 8 bases; unmatched junction nucleotides: 5. There are 14 residues in the CDR3. Germline V gene lookup returns CDR1 LNHDA and CDR2 SQIVND (reference sequence). CDR3 residues: CASSIGRGGKPQHF. The CDR3, as DNA: TGTGCCAGTAGTATAGGAAGAGGGGGCAAGCCCCAGCATTTT.

The rearrangement uses TRBV5-5 and TRBJ2-7; 11 nucleotides match TRBD2. The CDR3 has 16 amino acids. Germline CDR1 SGHKS, CDR2 YYEKEE (reference sequence). V lost 2 bases and J lost 1; bases outside the gene matches: 5. The CDR3 sequence: CASSFAGTSGSYEQYF. The CDR3 DNA reads as TGTGCCAGCAGCTTCGCCGGGACTAGCGGATCCTACGAGCAGTACTTC.

The V gene is TRBV4-1, the J gene TRBJ2-6; D uncertain. The length of the CDR3 is 15 residues. CDR1 and CDR2 (germline): MGHRA, YSYEKL. The V end was cut by 0 bases, the J end by 6 bases, with 9 bases between. The CDR3 nucleotides are TGCGCCAGCAGCCAAGAGGGGTTGGCGGCCAACGTCCTGACTTTC. Residues: CASSQEGLAANVLTF.